This T cell receptor (beta chain) was identified in a study of T cells in Graves' hyperthyroidism and ophthalmopathy. Findings and caveats of the study: Appearing also in blood were most of the thyroid clonotypes expanded above 0.001. Using 13 V-J features, a model discriminated ophthalmopathy from stable hyperthyroidism.

Germline assignment: CDR1 SGHRS and CDR2 YFSETQ. The CDR3 extends over 15 amino acids. Deletions cut 0 bases from V and 0 bases from J, with 6 bases between. In the case of this clonotype: Its antigen is not known.

Based on clinical symptoms, serum thyroxine and TRAb, thyroid ultrasound and orbital computed tomography, diagnoses were reached. The investigators amplified TCR beta CDR3 regions from RNA transcripts. HTBI primers were employed in a first-round RT-PCR of the TCR CDR3. TCRdb reprocessed the multiplex PCR reads via MiXCR and lists one record per CDR3 protein. The sample carries about half a million distinct CDR3 sequences, about 20% recorded once. The rearrangement uses TRBV5-1 and TRBJ1-4; D is undetermined. What was sequenced was blood. This clonotype was sampled from a woman between 70 and 85 years old with Graves' ophthalmopathy. The chain's CDR3 is CASSLAAATNEKLFF. In nucleotides, the CDR3 is TGCGCCAGCAGCTTGGCGGCTGCAACTAATGAAAAACTGTTTTTT.